This T cell receptor beta chain was identified in a study of cytomegalovirus exposure and HLA in healthy donors. The CDR3 runs 16 residues. J lost 5 bases, V lost 4 bases, and 9 bases had no gene match. CDR1 SGHTA and CDR2 FQGNSA come from the germline V gene. A note on this clone: Its antigen is not known.

The PCR made use of 60 Vbeta and 13 Jbeta primers. Profiling relied on immunoSEQ multiplex PCR, and the TCRdb table lists in-frame clones only, not all of them. The table has approximately 170,000 clones, around three quarters seen once; the top ten hold about 2.5%. General study results and limits: High specificity and sensitivity for cytomegalovirus status were reported for the classifier.

This sequence originates from a woman aged 45-60 years in good health and CMV-seronegative. The sequencing sample was made of PBMCs. The rearrangement links TRBV7-2 to TRBJ1-5, with 9 bases that match TRBD1. This CDR3 is CASSWTGQGEYQPQHF. DNA of the CDR3: TGTGCCAGCAGCTGGACGGGACAGGGCGAATATCAGCCCCAGCATTTT.